Following are 32 T cell receptor beta chains from one sample sequenced in a study of cytomegalovirus exposure and HLA in healthy donors. Amplification used 60 Vbeta primers and 13 Jbeta primers. Here immunoSEQ multiplex PCR was the method, and the copy in TCRdb shows in-frame clones only, minus some. Recorded for this sample: tens of thousands of clones. Sequencing was performed on PBMCs. Receptors originate from a man between 35 and 55 years old in good health and CMV-seronegative.

The chain is built from TRBV4-2 and TRBJ2-3; D may be TRBD1 (7 bases). V lost 11 bases and J 0 bases, leaving 12 bases between the germline ends. CDR3 length equals 13 residues. Per germline, CDR1 LGHNA and CDR2 YNFKEQ. The CDR3 here is CAAGTESTDTQYF. CDR3 in DNA: TGTGCCGCGGGGACAGAGAGCACAGATACGCAGTATTTT.

This sequence joins TRBV13 and TRBJ1-6; TRBD1 aligns across 8 bases. CDR3 length: 14 amino acids. V was clipped by 3 bases and J by 6 bases; unmatched bases: 1. Germline CDR1 and CDR2: PRHDT and FYEKMQ (reference sequence). The CDR3 loop is CASSLDRANSPLHF. CDR3 bases: TGTGCCAGCAGCTTGGACAGGGCTAATTCACCCCTCCACTTT.

Written as DNA, the CDR3 is TGTGCCAGCAGTCGGGGGGGGTATGTTACGAACACTGAAGCTTTCTTT. It specifies CASSRGGYVTNTEAFF. The chain has TRBV28 and TRBJ1-1; the D gene is possibly TRBD1 (5 bases). Per germline, CDR1 MDHEN and CDR2 SYDVKM. V was pared by 5 bases and J by 1 base, with 17 bases between. The CDR3 covers 16 residues.

The rearrangement uses TRBV7-9 and TRBJ2-1, with a tentative D call TRBD1 (5 bases). The length of the CDR3 is 15 residues. Germline V lookup: CDR1 SEHNR, CDR2 FQNEAQ (reference sequence). V was shortened by 1 base and J by 9 bases, with 16 bases between the two germline ends. The CDR3 region is CASSLDRAGWSEQFF. CDR3 sequence (DNA): TGTGCCAGCAGCTTAGATCGCGCAGGGTGGTCTGAGCAGTTCTTC.

The chain combines TRBV2 with TRBJ2-6; 9 nucleotides align to TRBD2. Per the germline V gene, CDR1 is SNHLY and CDR2 is FYNNEI. CDR3 length equals 15 residues. J gave up 4 bases and V 6 bases, and 4 bases lay outside the gene matches. The CDR3 loop is CASRGLAVGANVLTF. The CDR3, as DNA: TGTGCCAGCAGGGGACTAGCTGTCGGGGCCAACGTCCTGACTTTC.

The rearrangement joins TRBV4-1 to TRBJ2-7; 9 nucleotides agree with TRBD2. V lost 1 base to trimming and J lost 5 bases; unmatched junction nucleotides: 6. Germline loops: CDR1 MGHRA, CDR2 YSYEKL. The CDR3 is made up of 15 amino acids. This CDR3 is CASSQAERGADEQYF. The CDR3 DNA reads as TGCGCCAGCAGCCAAGCAGAGCGGGGGGCGGACGAGCAGTACTTC.

The V gene is TRBV19, the J gene TRBJ2-3, with 7 bases that match TRBD1. The junction had 8 bases not matched to a gene; V was cut back by 5 bases and J by 3 bases. Germline V gene lookup returns CDR1 LNHDA and CDR2 SQIVND (reference sequence). This CDR3 region has 15 residues. The CDR3 here is CASSPRQGWTDTQYF. CDR3 in DNA: TGTGCCAGTAGTCCAAGACAGGGATGGACAGATACGCAGTATTTT. The complete variable domain, with remaining parts taken from reference TRBV19 and TRBJ2-3, reads DGGITQSPKYLFRKEGQNVTLSCEQNLNHDAMYWYRQDPGQGLRLIYYSQIVNDFQKGDIAEGYSVSREKKESFPLTVTSAQKNPTAFYLCASSPRQGWTDTQYFGPGTRLTVL.

This chain joins TRBV5-6 and TRBJ1-2; D is possibly TRBD1 (5 bases). The V end was cut by 4 bases, the J end by 4 bases, with 14 bases between. This CDR3 spans 14 amino acids. The germline gives CDR1 SGHDT, CDR2 YYEEEE. The CDR3 sequence is CASSIQGPSYGYTF. The CDR3 bases are TGTGCCAGCAGCATCCAGGGTCCGAGCTATGGCTACACCTTC.

The V gene is TRBV20-1, the J gene TRBJ1-2; no firm D call. V lost 3 bases to trimming and J lost 2 bases, with 4 bases between them. Germline values: CDR1 DFQATT, CDR2 SNEGSKA (reference sequence). This CDR3 spans 11 amino acids. Written as DNA, the CDR3 is TGCAGTGCTAGCCTGAACTATGGCTACACCTTC. Protein: CSASLNYGYTF.

The chain uses TRBV21-1 and TRBJ1-6; TRBD1 is the table's D call and was not checked against the DNA. TRBV21-1 is termed a pseudogene. The CDR3 length is 16 residues. The CDR3 reads CASSTRGHAYNSPLHF. DNA of the CDR3: TGTGCCAGCAGCACGCGAGGACATGCCTATAATTCACCCCTCCACTTT.

The chain has TRBV6-4 and TRBJ2-2, with TRBD1 matching over 10 bases. The CDR3 totals 16 residues. Per the germline V gene, CDR1 is MRHNA and CDR2 is SNTAGT. V trimming: 3 bases; J trimming: 6 bases; junction bases outside the gene matches: 7. CDR3 DNA sequence: TGTGCCAGCAGTGAAACGGGACAGGGGATGGCCGGGGAGCTGTTTTTT. It is translated as CASSETGQGMAGELFF.

The genes are TRBV28 and TRBJ1-1; 7 positions agree with TRBD1. The J segment lost 3 bases and the V segment lost 5 bases, leaving 6 bases of the junction unmatched. The CDR3 totals 14 residues. Germline V gene data show CDR1 as MDHEN and CDR2 as SYDVKM. CDR3 bases: TGTGCCAGCAGTCGGGGACAGAGTTACACTGAAGCTTTCTTT. Its protein is CASSRGQSYTEAFF. Full variable domain (rest looked up from reference TRBV28 and TRBJ1-1): DVKVTQSSRYLVKRTGEKVFLECVQDMDHENMFWYRQDPGLGLRLIYFSYDVKMKEKGDIPEGYSVSREKKERFSLILESASTNQTSMYLCASSRGQSYTEAFFGQGTRLTVV.

This sequence joins TRBV5-1 and TRBJ1-2; 7 nucleotides align to TRBD1. In germline, CDR1 is SGHRS, CDR2 YFSETQ. This CDR3 contains 15 residues. Germline trimming cut 0 bases from V and 0 bases from J; bases unmatched to any gene: 2. The CDR3 here is CASSLEGAANYGYTF. In DNA form, the CDR3 reads TGCGCCAGCAGCTTGGAGGGGGCCGCTAACTATGGCTACACCTTC.

The chain carries TRBV7-2 and TRBJ1-3, with 10 bases matching TRBD1. In germline, CDR1 is SGHTA, CDR2 FQGNSA. The V gene end was trimmed by 5 bases and the J gene end by 3 bases; junction bases not matched to a gene: 4. The CDR3 is 15 residues long. In DNA, the CDR3 is TGTGCCAGCAGCCGCGACAGGGGGCTTGGAAACACCATATATTTT. This encodes CASSRDRGLGNTIYF. The full variable domain, in which reference TRBV7-2 and TRBJ1-3 provide the parts outside the CDR3, is GAGVSQSPSNKVTEKGKDVELRCDPISGHTALYWYRQSLGQGLEFLIYFQGNSAPDKSGLPSDRFSAERTGGSVSTLTIQRTQQEDSAVYLCASSRDRGLGNTIYFGEGSWLTVV.

The rearrangement links TRBV5-6 to TRBJ1-3; TRBD1 matches 7 bases. Losses at the gene ends were 3 bases for V and 8 bases for J; bases not matched to a gene: 11. Germline values: CDR1 SGHDT, CDR2 YYEEEE. The CDR3 contains 15 residues. The CDR3 coding sequence is TGTGCCAGCAGCTACCGGGACAGAAATAGGGACACCATATATTTT. Translating gives CASSYRDRNRDTIYF.

This chain uses TRBV28 with TRBJ1-5, with D hard to call. The CDR3 extends over 14 amino acids. Deletions cut 6 bases from V and 6 bases from J, with 15 bases between. Germline V lookup: CDR1 MDHEN, CDR2 SYDVKM. The CDR3 nucleotides are TGTGCCAGCAGCTTGCCGATCCCAGTTCAGCCCCAGCATTTT. Translating gives CASSLPIPVQPQHF.

The V and J genes are TRBV19 and TRBJ2-7, with 7 bases lining up with TRBD2. J gave up 2 bases and V 3 bases, and 10 bases lay outside the gene matches. Germline V gene lookup returns CDR1 LNHDA and CDR2 SQIVND (reference sequence). The CDR3 runs to 16 residues. The CDR3 loop reads CASSMISAGKPYEQYF. CDR3 coding DNA: TGTGCCAGTAGTATGATCTCAGCGGGGAAACCCTACGAGCAGTACTTC.

The rearrangement uses TRBV2 and TRBJ1-6; 7 nucleotides match TRBD1. In germline, CDR1 is SNHLY, CDR2 FYNNEI. J gave up 7 bases and V 3 bases, and 3 bases lay outside the gene matches. CDR3 size: 14 residues. This CDR3 is CASSETGWNSPLHF. CDR3 DNA: TGTGCCAGCAGTGAGACAGGGTGGAATTCACCCCTCCACTTT.

The chain combines TRBV5-6 with TRBJ2-5, with D perhaps matching TRBD1 (6 bases). CDR1 is SGHDT and CDR2 is YYEEEE in the germline V gene. V lost 3 bases and J lost 5, with 14 bases in between. The CDR3 consists of 14 residues. Written as DNA, the CDR3 is TGTGCCAGCAGCTCCGGACAGCCCGGGGAGACCCAGTACTTC. Translation gives CASSSGQPGETQYF.

The chain has TRBV9 and TRBJ2-1; TRBD2 aligns across 10 bases. Germline assignment: CDR1 SGDLS and CDR2 YYNGEE. The V gene end was trimmed by 0 bases and the J gene end by 12 bases; junction bases not matched to a gene: 3. The CDR3 has 13 amino acids. CDR3 residues: CASSVGLAGAQFF. As DNA, the CDR3 is TGTGCCAGCAGCGTAGGGCTAGCGGGGGCGCAGTTCTTC.

Remarks on this clone: Different DNA sequences within this sample yield the same CDR3. The V gene is TRBV5-1, the J gene TRBJ2-7; 11 bases are a match to TRBD2. This CDR3 region has 14 residues. From germline, CDR1 is SGHRS and CDR2 YFSETQ. Trimming cost V 2 bases and J 5 bases; bases outside gene matches: 3. The CDR3 protein is CASSFSGGADEQYF. The CDR3 nucleotides read TGCGCCAGCAGCTTTAGCGGGGGGGCGGACGAGCAGTACTTC.

The chain uses TRBV14 and TRBJ2-7; D is unresolved. V gave up 0 bases and J gave up 6 bases, with 12 bases separating them. The germline CDR1 and CDR2 sequences are SGHDN and FVKESK. The CDR3 is 14 residues long. The CDR3 protein is CASSQEIGRGEQYF. The DNA of the CDR3 is TGTGCCAGCAGCCAAGAAATTGGCAGAGGCGAGCAGTACTTC.

V is TRBV19 and J is TRBJ2-3, with D possibly TRBD1 on 6 matching bases. CDR1 and CDR2 (germline): LNHDA, SQIVND (reference sequence). CDR3 length: 12 residues. The V end was cut by 5 bases, the J end by 4 bases, with 7 bases between. CDR3 region: CASSGGADTQYF. The DNA of the CDR3 is TGTGCCAGTAGTGGGGGCGCAGATACGCAGTATTTT.

J is TRBJ1-6 and V is TRBV27; D perhaps matches TRBD1 (6 bases). With 5 bases removed from V and 9 bases from J, the gap between germline ends came to 11 bases. The CDR3 length is 13 residues. Germline V gene sequence: CDR1 MNHEY, CDR2 SMNVEV (reference sequence). CDR3 sequence: CASSPTTGSPLHF. Here the CDR3 DNA reads TGTGCCAGCAGTCCTACGACAGGTTCACCCCTCCACTTT.

This rearrangement joins TRBV9 to TRBJ1-5; D may be TRBD1 (6 bases). V was clipped by 0 bases and J by 0 bases, with 16 bases between them. The CDR3 totals 18 residues. CDR1 is SGDLS, CDR2 YYNGEE, per germline. The CDR3 DNA sequence: TGTGCCAGCAGCGTAGTGGATTTACAGGGATCTAGCAATCAGCCCCAGCATTTT. Translating it yields CASSVVDLQGSSNQPQHF.

The V and J genes are TRBV2 and TRBJ1-5, with D possibly TRBD1 on 5 matching bases. V was trimmed by 4 bases and J by 0 bases, leaving 7 bases between them. The germline V gene has CDR1 SNHLY and CDR2 FYNNEI. CDR3 length equals 14 residues. For the CDR3, the DNA is TGTGCCAGCAGTGGGACAAATAGCAATCAGCCCCAGCATTTT. This sequence encodes CASSGTNSNQPQHF.

The J gene is TRBJ1-1, the V gene TRBV6-5; 8 bases map to TRBD1. The CDR3 length is 15 residues. Germline CDR1 is MNHEY and CDR2 is SVGAGI. The V segment lost 4 bases and the J segment 11 bases; nucleotides outside the gene matches: 15. CDR3 DNA sequence: TGTGCCAGCAGTTTTTCCAACAGGGGGATTGCTCGCGCTTTCTTT. Amino acids: CASSFSNRGIARAFF.

The rearrangement links TRBV7-9 to TRBJ2-5, with a weak D call TRBD2 (6 bases). The CDR3 consists of 12 residues. Trimming stripped 8 bases from V and 5 bases from J, with 12 bases between. The germline V gene encodes CDR1 SEHNR and CDR2 FQNEAQ (reference sequence). The CDR3 loop is CASGGTAETQYF. The CDR3 DNA sequence: TGTGCCAGCGGGGGGACGGCGGAGACCCAGTACTTC.

V and J are TRBV25-1 and TRBJ2-5; 11 bases are a match to TRBD1. The CDR3 loop spans 17 amino acids. J was trimmed by 5 bases and V by 8 bases; bases with no gene match: 16. Germline assignment: CDR1 MGHDK and CDR2 SYGVNS. The CDR3 here is CASGKSPGQGERETQYF. The CDR3 region has the DNA TGTGCCAGCGGGAAATCTCCGGGACAGGGGGAAAGGGAGACCCAGTACTTC.

The chain carries TRBV6-1 and TRBJ2-3, with 11 bases identical to TRBD2. Germline V gene lookup returns CDR1 MNHNS and CDR2 SASEGT. V trimming: 2 bases; J trimming: 8 bases; junction bases outside the gene matches: 9. CDR3 length equals 16 residues. The CDR3 is CASSERLAGGSGTQYF. The CDR3 region has the DNA TGTGCCAGCAGTGAAAGGCTAGCGGGGGGCTCGGGTACGCAGTATTTT.

V is TRBV14 and J is TRBJ1-2; unclear D gene. Germline V gene data show CDR1 as SGHDN and CDR2 as FVKESK. Trimming pared 3 bases from V and 8 bases from J, leaving 16 bases between. This CDR3 spans 14 amino acids. The CDR3 protein is CASSHRPRDVGYTF. The CDR3 DNA follows: TGTGCCAGCAGCCATAGACCGAGGGATGTCGGCTACACCTTC. The full variable domain, its missing parts supplied by reference TRBV14 and TRBJ1-2, is EAGVTQFPSHSVIEKGQTVTLRCDPISGHDNLYWYRRVMGKEIKFLLHFVKESKQDESGMPNNRFLAERTGGTYSTLKVQPAELEDSGVYFCASSHRPRDVGYTFGSGTRLTVV.

The J gene is TRBJ2-3, the V gene TRBV30, with TRBD2 matching over 15 bases. V trimming: 5 bases; J trimming: 3 bases; junction bases outside the gene matches: 0. From germline, CDR1 is GTSNPN and CDR2 SVGIG (reference sequence). CDR3 length: 14 residues. In nucleotides, the CDR3 is TGTGCCTGGGGGACTAGCGGGGGGACAGATACGCAGTATTTT. Translating gives CAWGTSGGTDTQYF.